This T cell receptor (beta chain) comes out of a study of control samples from healthy donors and cancer patients. Using immunoSEQ multiplex PCR, the repertoire was profiled, and TCRdb retains in-frame clones only, with some absent. The sample yields 82,000 or so clones, around 94% seen once. In germline, CDR1 is LNHDA, CDR2 SQIVND (reference sequence). The CDR3 runs to 14 residues. The V and J ends lost 7 bases and 5 bases, in that order; junction bases with no gene match: 6. This clone was counted between two and nine times. This clonotype was obtained from a woman aged 18-30 years in good health. The sequenced material came from blood. This chain uses TRBV19 with TRBJ2-2, with 8 positions matching TRBD1. CDR3 DNA sequence: TGTGCCAGTACTAGGACAGGGAGGACCGGGGAGCTGTTTTTT. Protein sequence: CASTRTGRTGELFF.